Presented here are 26 T cell receptor beta chains from one specimen sequenced in a study of control samples from healthy donors and cancer patients. Produced via immunoSEQ multiplex PCR; TCRdb's table is partial and in-frame only. Counted here are 90,000 to 150,000 clones, 88% occurring once; the ten biggest clones make up roughly 3.2%. Sequenced sample: blood. Receptors were obtained from a man aged 40-49 years in good health.

The V gene is TRBV12-3 or TRBV12-4, the J gene TRBJ2-7; no clear D. Trimming left V 5 bases short and J 2 bases short, with 10 bases between. CDR3 length: 13 residues. The CDR3 is CASSKTPAYEQYF. DNA of the CDR3: TGTGCCAGCAGTAAGACACCTGCCTACGAGCAGTACTTC.

This clone was picked up a small number of times. This rearrangement joins TRBV10-3 to TRBJ1-3, with 10 bases lining up with TRBD1. The CDR3 consists of 16 residues. V lost 3 bases and J lost 5; bases outside the gene matches: 7. Germline loops: CDR1 ENHRY, CDR2 SYGVKD. DNA of the CDR3: TGTGCCATCAGTGACGCCCGGGACAGGGGTAGAAACACCATATATTTT. Translated: CAISDARDRGRNTIYF.

The chain joins TRBV30 to TRBJ1-3; the D is unclear. The CDR3 has 13 residues. V was clipped by 0 bases and J by 4 bases, with 7 bases between them. In germline, CDR1 is GTSNPN, CDR2 SVGIG (reference sequence). The CDR3 DNA follows: TGTGCCTGGAGTGTACGCACGGGAAACACCATATATTTT. This gives the protein CAWSVRTGNTIYF.

This clone was recorded only once. The CDR3 sequence is CATSARTGGLEPQHF. The CDR3 DNA follows: TGTGCCACCAGCGCCCGGACAGGGGGCTTGGAGCCCCAGCATTTT. This chain connects TRBV15 to TRBJ1-5; 11 nucleotides line up with TRBD1. The CDR3 runs to 15 residues. The junction had 8 bases not matched to a gene; V was cut back by 5 bases and J by 8 bases. Germline lookup yields CDR1 LNHNV and CDR2 YYDKDF (reference sequence).

The chain is built from TRBV28 and TRBJ1-2; D may be TRBD1 (6 bases). CDR3 size: 17 residues. The germline gives CDR1 MDHEN, CDR2 SYDVKM. V gave up 11 bases and J gave up 4 bases, with 29 bases separating them. CDR3 bases: TGTGCCTGCCACCTTCGGGGGCGGGACCCGAGGGGCTATGGCTACACCTTC. Residues: CACHLRGRDPRGYGYTF.

The chain joins TRBV11-3 to TRBJ2-3; D tentatively fits TRBD1 or TRBD2 (5 bases each). The CDR3 has 13 residues. V shed 4 bases and J shed 3 bases, with 8 bases lying between them. Germline lookup yields CDR1 SGHNT and CDR2 YENEEA. CDR3 DNA: TGTGCCAGCAGCTCGGGGCTTACAGATACGCAGTATTTT. Its protein product is CASSSGLTDTQYF.

The chain has TRBV30 and TRBJ1-2; no definite D call. The CDR3 has 13 amino acids. Germline CDR1 GTSNPN, CDR2 SVGIG (reference sequence). The V and J ends lost 0 bases and 2 bases respectively, with 7 bases between them. Written as DNA, the CDR3 is TGTGCCTGGAGTGTAGTGAGGAACTATGGCTACACCTTC. Translation gives CAWSVVRNYGYTF.

This sequence joins TRBV7-2 and TRBJ2-5, with D perhaps given as TRBD1 or TRBD2 (5 bases each). The CDR3 runs to 14 residues. V was cut by 5 bases and J by 7 bases, with 17 bases left in between. Germline V gene sequence: CDR1 SGHTA, CDR2 FQGNSA. The CDR3 sequence: CASSPGTLPGTQYF. The CDR3 region has the DNA TGTGCCAGCAGCCCGGGGACCCTACCGGGGACCCAGTACTTC.

With regard to this clone: An end of the junction does not agree with germline; a read error may underlie this. This chain joins TRBV18 and TRBJ1-1; 8 bases line up with TRBD1. The CDR3 consists of 15 residues. Germline CDR1 is KGHSH and CDR2 is LQKENI. The CDR3, as DNA: TGTGCCAGCTCAGTCCAGACAGGGGCCAACAATGAAGCTTTCTTT. Translated, it gives CASSVQTGANNEAFF. Based on the CDR3 plus reference TRBV18 and TRBJ1-1, the full variable domain is NAGVMQNPRHLVRRRGQEARLRCSPMKGHSHVYWYRQLPEEGLKFMVYLQKENIIDESGMPKERFSAEFPKEGPSILRIQQVVRGDSAAYFCASSVQTGANNEAFFGQGTRLTVV.

The chain is built from TRBV2 and TRBJ1-5, with D perhaps TRBD1 (6 bases). This CDR3 comprises 14 residues. Germline V gives CDR1 SNHLY, CDR2 FYNNEI. V was cut by 5 bases and J by 1 base, with 9 bases left in between. The CDR3 is CASSSQGSNQPQHF. The CDR3 coding sequence is TGTGCCAGCAGTTCACAGGGAAGCAATCAGCCCCAGCATTTT.

V gene TRBV24-1 combines with J gene TRBJ1-1; the match to TRBD1 covers 8 bases. The V gene end was trimmed by 6 bases and the J gene end by 0 bases; junction bases not matched to a gene: 5. The CDR3 is 15 amino acids. Germline V gene sequence: CDR1 KGHDR, CDR2 SFDVKD. CDR3 in amino acids: CATSPGTGLNTEAFF. CDR3 nucleotide sequence: TGTGCCACCAGTCCAGGGACAGGCCTGAACACTGAAGCTTTCTTT.

This chain connects TRBV23-1 to TRBJ2-7; D is undetermined. TRBV23-1 is an ORF, and what it does is uncertain. The CDR3 is 11 amino acids. CDR3 in amino acids: CGLGPPYEQYF. The CDR3 DNA sequence: TGCGGTTTGGGCCCGCCATACGAGCAGTACTTC.

The chain employs TRBV4-3 and TRBJ1-4; 9 nucleotides agree with TRBD1. Germline trimming cut 0 bases from V and 4 bases from J; bases unmatched to any gene: 9. The CDR3 is 18 amino acids. CDR1 LGHNA and CDR2 YSLEER come from the germline V gene. CDR3 protein: CASSQERGTGTLNEKLFF. DNA of the CDR3: TGCGCCAGCAGCCAAGAGAGGGGGACAGGGACCCTTAATGAAAAACTGTTTTTT.

CDR3 nucleotides: TGTGCCTGGAGTGTCCGTGGCAGGGTCGGGTCACCCCTCCACTTT. Amino acids: CAWSVRGRVGSPLHF. V and J are TRBV30 and TRBJ1-6; D is perhaps TRBD1 (5 bases). CDR3 length: 15 amino acids. Trimming shortened V by 0 bases and J by 10 bases, and 16 bases separated the two germline ends. The V gene's germline CDR1 is GTSNPN and CDR2 SVGIG (reference sequence).

This chain joins TRBV10-2 and TRBJ2-7; perhaps TRBD2 as D (5 bases). Germline CDR1 is WSHSY and CDR2 is SAAADI. CDR3 length: 12 residues. V was clipped by 4 bases and J by 3 bases, with 7 bases between them. CDR3 DNA sequence: TGCGCCAGCAGTGCGAGCGGCTACGAGCAGTACTTC. Protein: CASSASGYEQYF.

J is TRBJ1-6 and V is TRBV27; D unclear. Trimming stripped 7 bases from V and 10 bases from J, with 14 bases between. CDR3 length: 13 residues. Germline CDR1 reads MNHEY; CDR2 reads SMNVEV (reference sequence). CDR3 residues: CASTTYGSSPLHF. Here the CDR3 DNA reads TGTGCCAGCACTACATACGGATCCTCACCCCTCCACTTT.

This rearrangement joins TRBV5-1 to TRBJ2-7; D possibly uses TRBD1 or TRBD2 (6 bases each). Trimming pared 0 bases from V and 4 bases from J, leaving 14 bases between. The CDR3 length is 15 residues. Germline-derived CDR1 and CDR2 are SGHRS and YFSETQ. The chain's CDR3 is CASSLASGAGYEQYF. CDR3 nucleotides: TGCGCCAGCAGCTTGGCCTCGGGGGCTGGGTACGAGCAGTACTTC.

With respect to this clone: This sample also contains other DNA sequences that code for the same CDR3. V and J are TRBV3-1 (or the pseudogene TRBV3-2) and TRBJ2-7; perhaps TRBD1 as D (5 bases). V lost 3 bases and J lost 6, with 21 bases in between. The CDR3 totals 16 residues. In germline, CDR1 is LGHDT, CDR2 YNNKEL (reference sequence). The CDR3, as DNA: TGTGCCAGCAGCCAGGGCTCGGCAGTGGGTAGGGGCGAGCAGTACTTC. It specifies CASSQGSAVGRGEQYF.

This clone was seen once. V gene TRBV15 combines with J gene TRBJ2-7; 7 positions match TRBD1. Losses at the gene ends were 0 bases for V and 1 base for J; bases not matched to a gene: 6. CDR1 LNHNV and CDR2 YYDKDF come from the germline V gene (reference sequence). CDR3 size: 16 residues. CDR3 DNA sequence: TGTGCCACCAGCAGAGATGTGGGGGACAGATCCTACGAGCAGTACTTC. Translating gives CATSRDVGDRSYEQYF.

This CDR3 reads CASGGQTTEAFF. DNA of the CDR3: TGTGCCAGCGGGGGACAGACCACTGAAGCTTTCTTT. The chain joins TRBV25-1 to TRBJ1-1; TRBD1 matches at 7 bases. This CDR3 has 12 residues. The germline V gene has CDR1 MGHDK and CDR2 SYGVNS. The V gene end was trimmed by 8 bases and the J gene end by 4 bases; junction bases not matched to a gene: 4.

This chain connects TRBV5-8 to TRBJ1-5; D perhaps matches TRBD1 (5 bases). The CDR3 runs 15 residues. V was trimmed by 7 bases and J by 0 bases, leaving 14 bases between them. The germline V gene has CDR1 SGHTS and CDR2 YDEGEE. The CDR3 region has the DNA TGTGCCAGCCATGGCGGGGGATATAGCAATCAGCCCCAGCATTTT. It encodes CASHGGGYSNQPQHF.

The chain uses TRBV10-3 and TRBJ2-7; maybe TRBD1 (5 bases). The germline V gene has CDR1 ENHRY and CDR2 SYGVKD. The CDR3 spans 12 residues. V lost 4 bases, J lost 7 bases, and 11 bases lay in between. The CDR3 region is CAISVQGQEQYF. Here the CDR3 DNA reads TGTGCCATCAGTGTCCAGGGCCAGGAGCAGTACTTC.

V usage is TRBV6-5 and J usage is TRBJ2-3; tentative D call: TRBD2 (5 bases). V gave up 6 bases and J gave up 14 bases, with 21 bases separating them. This CDR3 contains 13 residues. CDR1 and CDR2 (germline): MNHEY, SVGAGI. CDR3 in DNA: TGTGCCAGCAGCGAGACCCCTAGCATCGGACGGTATTTT. The encoded protein is CASSETPSIGRYF.

This clone was seen only once. The V call is TRBV6-5, the J call TRBJ1-6, with a tentative D call TRBD1 (5 bases). The CDR3 covers 16 residues. CDR1 and CDR2 (germline): MNHEY, SVGAGI. Trimming took 2 bases from V and 6 from J, leaving 14 bases between them. The CDR3 DNA sequence: TGTGCCAGCAGTTACGGTCTTGGCAGGGTTAATTCACCCCTCCACTTT. Protein product: CASSYGLGRVNSPLHF.

The chain links TRBV9 to TRBJ2-7; TRBD2 matches 8 bases. CDR3 size: 15 residues. Trimming took 0 bases from V and 4 from J; bases not matched to a gene: 6. Germline CDR1 SGDLS, CDR2 YYNGEE. CDR3 nucleotides: TGTGCCAGCAGCGTAGAGATAGCGGGGAGGTACGAGCAGTACTTC. This translates into CASSVEIAGRYEQYF. Supplemented by reference TRBV9 and TRBJ2-7, the full variable domain reads DSGVTQTPKHLITATGQRVTLRCSPRSGDLSVYWYQQSLDQGLQFLIQYYNGEERAKGNILERFSAQQFPDLHSELNLSSLELGDSALYFCASSVEIAGRYEQYFGPGTRLTVT.

The V and J genes are TRBV20-1 and TRBJ2-7; 7 bases line up with TRBD1. J was trimmed by 7 bases and V by 3 bases; bases with no gene match: 9. Germline V gene data show CDR1 as DFQATT and CDR2 as SNEGSKA (reference sequence). The CDR3 has 13 amino acids. CDR3 bases: TGCAGTGCTAGTATGACAGGGTTGGGTGAGCAGTACTTC. The encoded protein is CSASMTGLGEQYF.